This T cell receptor beta chain was identified in a study of blood T cell repertoires in COVID-19. Whole-study context: Specimens from acute and convalescent COVID-19 originated in the United States, Italy and Spain. The cDNA or gDNA used as material had been derived from T cells, B-cell-depleted T cells, or PBMCs.

Per germline, CDR1 LNHDA and CDR2 SQIVND (reference sequence). The V and J ends lost 4 bases and 8 bases respectively, with 14 bases between them. This CDR3 region has 13 residues. Source study methods: Quantification of nucleated cells was approximated via reference gene primer amplification. Using immunoSEQ multiplex PCR, the repertoire was profiled, and TCRdb retains in-frame clones only, with some absent. V and J calls and clone size are given by that table; D and trimming were obtained from the DNA. The profile shows about 170,000 clones, 87% of them singletons. Sequences were obtained from peripheral blood. The chain has TRBV19 and TRBJ1-1, with D unclear. This clonotype was sampled from a man younger than 35 with active or convalescent COVID-19. CDR3 residues: CASSKPRSSEAFF. As DNA, the CDR3 is TGTGCCAGTAGTAAGCCCAGGTCAAGCGAAGCTTTCTTT.